This T cell receptor beta chain was profiled in a study of spatial heterogeneity in lung cancer. MiXCR, run by TCRdb on the 5' RACE reads, gives a single entry per CDR3 protein. The sample gives about 42,000 distinct CDR3 sequences, around 7% of which show up once; 43% is in the top ten. The CDR3 totals 12 residues. Germline assignment: CDR1 SGHTA and CDR2 FQGNSA. V was clipped by 2 bases and J by 12 bases, with 12 bases between them. The time point is: sample taken at primary tumor resection. The roughly 68 donors had untreated early-stage non-small cell lung cancer. Whole RNA from tumor, nontumor lung or frozen PBMC was sequenced unsorted.

The chain carries TRBV7-2 and TRBJ2-3, with no clear D. This receptor was taken from a female donor with early-stage non-small cell lung cancer. This specimen consisted of PBMCs, obtained at surgery. The CDR3 bases are TGTGCCAGCAGCTTAACCCCGGATGTCCAGTATTTT. Protein: CASSLTPDVQYF. Full variable domain (remainder filled in from reference TRBV7-2 and TRBJ2-3): GAGVSQSPSNKVTEKGKDVELRCDPISGHTALYWYRQSLGQGLEFLIYFQGNSAPDKSGLPSDRFSAERTGGSVSTLTIQRTQQEDSAVYLCASSLTPDVQYFGPGTRLTVL.